The T cell receptor (beta chain) under discussion was sequenced for a study of response to subunit inactivated influenza vaccine. TCRdb fed the RT-PCR reads into MiXCR, producing one record per CDR3 protein. The sample contains around 710,000 distinct CDR3 sequences, approximately 15% of which appear only once. The CDR3 spans 16 residues. Trimming removed 3 bases at V and 0 bases at J, with 9 bases between. Germline V gives CDR1 KGHSH, CDR2 LQKENI. The TCR originated in a man aged 50 or older who received an inactivated influenza vaccine. The chain joins TRBV18 to TRBJ2-6; TRBD2 is a possible D gene (6 bases). This specimen was PBMCs from blood, taken less than 15 days before vaccination. CDR3 DNA sequence: TGTGCCAGCTCACCGCGTAGCGGCTCTGGGGCCAACGTCCTGACTTTC. Translated, it gives CASSPRSGSGANVLTF.